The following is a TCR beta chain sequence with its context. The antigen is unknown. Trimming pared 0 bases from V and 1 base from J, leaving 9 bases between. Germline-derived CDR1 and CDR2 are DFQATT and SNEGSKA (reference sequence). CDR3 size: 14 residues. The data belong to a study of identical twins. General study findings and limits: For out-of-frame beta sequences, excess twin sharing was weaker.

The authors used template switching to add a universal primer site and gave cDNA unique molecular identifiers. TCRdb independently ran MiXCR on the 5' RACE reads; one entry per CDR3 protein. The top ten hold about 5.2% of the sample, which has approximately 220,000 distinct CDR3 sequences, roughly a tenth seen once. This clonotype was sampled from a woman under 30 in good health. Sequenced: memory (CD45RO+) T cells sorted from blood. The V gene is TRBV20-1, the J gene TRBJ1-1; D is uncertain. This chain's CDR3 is CSAREGRQNTEAFF. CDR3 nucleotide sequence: TGCAGTGCTAGAGAAGGCCGCCAGAACACTGAAGCTTTCTTT.